The 25 T cell receptor beta chains given below trace back to one sample, sequenced in a study of blood T cell repertoires in COVID-19. The method was immunoSEQ multiplex PCR; TCRdb's version includes in-frame clones alone and lacks a portion of them. The sample yields around 200,000 clones, about 88% seen once. The sequenced sample consisted of PBMCs or T cells enriched from blood (not recorded which). The receptors come from a woman aged 30 to 39 who had recovered from COVID-19.

The CDR3 sequence is CASSIQGARLHGYTF. DNA of the CDR3: TGTGCCAGCAGCATACAGGGGGCGCGTCTCCATGGCTACACCTTC. The chain joins TRBV7-9 to TRBJ1-2, with TRBD1 matching 9 bases. The junction had 10 bases not matched to a gene; V was cut back by 5 bases and J by 6 bases. Germline V gene sequence: CDR1 SEHNR, CDR2 FQNEAQ (reference sequence). The CDR3 has 15 amino acids.

This clone occurred once. J is TRBJ2-7 and V is TRBV5-1; 7 nucleotides match TRBD2. There are 14 residues in the CDR3. Germline CDR1 is SGHRS and CDR2 is YFSETQ. V trimming: 4 bases; J trimming: 5 bases; junction bases outside the gene matches: 9. The CDR3 here is CASSAAWGGDEQYF. The CDR3 DNA is TGCGCCAGCAGCGCGGCCTGGGGAGGGGACGAGCAGTACTTC.

The genes are TRBV28 and TRBJ1-4; 11 bases map to TRBD1. The J segment lost 3 bases and the V segment lost 6 bases, leaving 6 bases of the junction unmatched. From germline, CDR1 is MDHEN and CDR2 SYDVKM. The CDR3 is made up of 16 amino acids. CDR3 region: CASSGTGGSPNEKLFF. The CDR3 DNA follows: TGTGCCAGCAGCGGGACAGGGGGGAGCCCTAATGAAAAACTGTTTTTT.

V and J are TRBV4-1 and TRBJ2-3, with TRBD2 matching over 12 bases. CDR3 length equals 17 residues. Germline CDR1 reads MGHRA; CDR2 reads YSYEKL. Trimming took 4 bases from V and 7 from J; bases not matched to a gene: 12. CDR3 coding DNA: TGCGCCAGCAGCCCGATAGAAAGACTAGCGGGGGATTATACGCAGTATTTT. It codes for CASSPIERLAGDYTQYF.

The rearrangement uses TRBV19 and TRBJ1-1; 9 nucleotides line up with TRBD1. This CDR3 is built from 16 residues. V was clipped by 6 bases and J by 5 bases; unmatched bases: 13. CDR1 and CDR2 (germline): LNHDA, SQIVND (reference sequence). In nucleotides, the CDR3 is TGTGCCAGTAGCCCCCCCTACCGGACAGGGGTTACTGAAGCTTTCTTT. Translation gives CASSPPYRTGVTEAFF.

The J gene is TRBJ1-1, the V gene TRBV28; perhaps TRBD1 as D (6 bases). Trimming cost V 3 bases and J 5 bases, with 13 bases left between them. Looked up from germline, CDR1 is MDHEN and CDR2 is SYDVKM. The CDR3 contains 14 residues. CDR3 loop: CASSLRGSRTEAFF. CDR3 nucleotide sequence: TGTGCCAGCAGTTTGAGGGGGTCGAGGACTGAAGCTTTCTTT.

This sequence joins TRBV5-1 and TRBJ2-7; TRBD2 might be the D (5 bases). In germline, CDR1 is SGHRS, CDR2 YFSETQ. The length of the CDR3 is 13 residues. With 4 bases removed from V and 3 bases from J, the gap between germline ends came to 11 bases. The CDR3 is CASSEAGNYEQYF. The CDR3 region has the DNA TGCGCCAGCAGCGAGGCCGGGAACTACGAGCAGTACTTC.

The V and J genes are TRBV25-1 and TRBJ2-7; 7 bases line up with TRBD2. CDR1 is MGHDK, CDR2 SYGVNS, per germline. Trimming took 0 bases from V and 7 from J; bases not matched to a gene: 9. CDR3 length: 15 amino acids. The CDR3 nucleotides are TGTGCCAGCAGTGAATACCGGGGGGACTTCTCGGAGCAGTACTTC. As protein: CASSEYRGDFSEQYF.

This rearrangement joins TRBV7-9 to TRBJ2-5; TRBD1 matches at 11 bases. In germline, CDR1 is SEHNR, CDR2 FQNEAQ (reference sequence). The CDR3 has 18 residues. V was clipped by 5 bases and J by 4 bases; unmatched bases: 15. The CDR3 DNA is TGTGCCAGCAGCATACTATTAACCGGGACAGGGGGAAGAGAGACCCAGTACTTC. Its translation: CASSILLTGTGGRETQYF.

This clone was detected once. This sequence joins TRBV27 and TRBJ1-6; D perhaps matches TRBD1 (6 bases). Trimming left V 5 bases short and J 1 base short, with 12 bases between. Looked up from germline, CDR1 is MNHEY and CDR2 is SMNVEV (reference sequence). This CDR3 comprises 16 residues. The CDR3 DNA reads TGTGCCAGCAGTCTAAAGAGGGGGTCCTATAATTCACCCCTCCACTTT. Its translation is CASSLKRGSYNSPLHF.

This chain links TRBV27 with TRBJ1-1, with D possibly being TRBD1 (5 bases). V lost 3 bases and J lost 4, with 15 bases in between. CDR1 and CDR2 from the germline V gene are MNHEY and SMNVEV (reference sequence). This CDR3 contains 15 residues. CDR3 residues: CASSFAQGLSTEAFF. The CDR3 DNA sequence: TGTGCCAGCAGTTTTGCCCAGGGTTTGAGCACTGAAGCTTTCTTT.

The rearrangement links TRBV19 to TRBJ1-5; D might be TRBD1 (5 bases). CDR1 LNHDA and CDR2 SQIVND come from the germline V gene (reference sequence). V was shortened by 9 bases and J by 1 base, with 16 bases between the two germline ends. The CDR3 runs 15 residues. CDR3 residues: CASSRGGTSNQPQHF. CDR3 sequence (DNA): TGTGCCAGCAGTCGCGGGGGTACCAGCAATCAGCCCCAGCATTTT.

The genes are TRBV12-5 and TRBJ2-2, with D possibly being TRBD2 (5 bases). The germline V and J ends were trimmed by 1 base and 4 bases, with 16 bases remaining between them. The length of the CDR3 is 17 residues. Germline-derived CDR1 and CDR2 are LGHNT and FRNRAP. The CDR3 DNA sequence: TGTGCTAGTGGTTTGGGGATCGGGGAAGTGGCCACCGGGGAGCTGTTTTTT. Amino acid sequence: CASGLGIGEVATGELFF. The whole variable domain, remainder taken from reference TRBV12-5 and TRBJ2-2, is DARVTQTPRHKVTEMGQEVTMRCQPILGHNTVFWYRQTMMQGLELLAYFRNRAPLDDSGMPKDRFSAEMPDATLATLKIQPSEPRDSAVYFCASGLGIGEVATGELFFGEGSRLTVL.

The sample holds many counts of this clone. The chain carries TRBV6-5 and TRBJ1-1, with D uncertain. CDR1 and CDR2 (germline): MNHEY, SVGAGI. V shed 6 bases and J shed 2 bases, with 13 bases lying between them. This CDR3 has 14 residues. The CDR3 sequence: CASRPSGLNTEAFF. The CDR3 coding sequence is TGTGCCAGCAGACCGAGCGGCCTTAACACTGAAGCTTTCTTT.

This chain connects TRBV28 to TRBJ2-1, with D tentatively TRBD1 (6 bases). The CDR3 contains 15 residues. Trimming pared 7 bases from V and 3 bases from J, leaving 16 bases between. CDR1 and CDR2 from the germline V gene are MDHEN and SYDVKM. The CDR3 DNA follows: TGTGCCAGCACTCTAGGGGGACAACACTACAATGAGCAGTTCTTC. It encodes CASTLGGQHYNEQFF.

The chain has TRBV7-9 and TRBJ1-6; weak D call: TRBD1 (5 bases). Germline-derived CDR1 and CDR2 are SEHNR and FQNEAQ (reference sequence). The CDR3 totals 18 residues. Between the trimmed V and J ends, which lost 4 bases and 7 bases, there was a span of 23 bases. The CDR3 nucleotides read TGTGCCAGCAGCTCACAAGGTCGTCAGGGAAAATCAAATTCACCCCTCCACTTT. Protein product: CASSSQGRQGKSNSPLHF.

CDR3 sequence: CASSATTFRMVAAFQETQYF. CDR3 nucleotides: TGTGCCAGCAGTGCCACAACCTTTCGCATGGTAGCGGCTTTCCAAGAGACCCAGTACTTC. This chain links TRBV6-4 with TRBJ2-5; D may be TRBD2 (6 bases). Germline assignment: CDR1 MRHNA and CDR2 SNTAGT. V was clipped by 4 bases and J by 1 base, with 28 bases between them. This CDR3 is 20 amino acids long.

The J gene is TRBJ2-3, the V gene TRBV6-4; tentative D call: TRBD2 (7 bases). V dropped 0 bases and J dropped 4 bases, with 11 bases sitting between them. The CDR3 loop spans 15 amino acids. Germline V gives CDR1 MRHNA, CDR2 SNTAGT. CDR3 residues: CASSDSEGGPDTQYF. The CDR3 DNA follows: TGTGCCAGCAGTGACTCGGAGGGGGGGCCAGATACGCAGTATTTT.

The chain carries TRBV5-1 and TRBJ2-7; possible D gene TRBD2, 6 bases. The V gene lost 4 bases and the J gene lost 6 bases, with 11 bases spanning the gap. The CDR3 has 12 residues. CDR1 and CDR2 (germline): SGHRS, YFSETQ. CDR3 loop: CASSPGGREQYF. In nucleotides, the CDR3 is TGCGCCAGCAGCCCCGGGGGTCGCGAGCAGTACTTC.

The chain couples TRBV6-5 to TRBJ2-7; possible D gene TRBD1, 5 bases. Trimming removed 10 bases from V and 2 bases from J, with 15 bases in between. Germline V gene sequence: CDR1 MNHEY, CDR2 SVGAGI. This CDR3 spans 13 amino acids. This CDR3 is CAKKPQGPYEQYV. CDR3 nucleotides: TGTGCCAAAAAACCCCAGGGCCCCTACGAGCAGTACGTC.

The chain links TRBV4-2 to TRBJ2-5; 14 nucleotides line up with TRBD2. CDR1 is LGHNA, CDR2 YNFKEQ, per germline. The CDR3 covers 19 residues. J gave up 0 bases and V 4 bases, and 10 bases lay outside the gene matches. In nucleotides, the CDR3 is TGTGCCAGCAGCCTAAGGCCAGGGACTAGCGGGAGTAACCAAGAGACCCAGTACTTC. This translates into CASSLRPGTSGSNQETQYF.

This chain uses TRBV19 with TRBJ2-5; D is perhaps TRBD2 (6 bases). CDR3 length: 23 amino acids. CDR1 is LNHDA and CDR2 is SQIVND in the germline V gene (reference sequence). With 4 bases removed from V and 4 bases from J, the gap between germline ends came to 40 bases. The CDR3 nucleotides are TGTGCCAGTAGTACCCCCGGCTTGGAGGGGAGGCTAGCGCAAACGCTGGATGGAGAGACCCAGTACTTC. Translated, it gives CASSTPGLEGRLAQTLDGETQYF.

The chain couples TRBV9 to TRBJ1-1; D gene uncertain. CDR3 length: 13 residues. Trimming shortened V by 1 base and J by 1 base, and 5 bases separated the two germline ends. Germline CDR1 is SGDLS and CDR2 is YYNGEE. CDR3 amino acids: CASSVHSNTEAFF. The DNA for the CDR3 is TGTGCCAGCAGCGTACACTCGAACACTGAAGCTTTCTTT.

The chain joins TRBV7-9 to TRBJ1-3; D is ambiguous. This CDR3 is 13 amino acids long. V lost 8 bases to trimming and J lost 0 bases, with 8 bases between them. CDR1 is SEHNR and CDR2 is FQNEAQ in the germline V gene (reference sequence). The CDR3 DNA follows: TGTGCCAGCTTCTCCCCCTCTGGAAACACCATATATTTT. Translated, it gives CASFSPSGNTIYF.

The chain is built from TRBV2 and TRBJ2-1, with TRBD2 matching 9 bases. This CDR3 comprises 17 residues. Germline CDR1 and CDR2: SNHLY and FYNNEI. V shed 2 bases, J shed 5 bases, and the junction held 10 bases outside the gene matches. The CDR3 coding sequence is TGTGCCAGCAGTGAACAGGCAGAAGCGGGAGGAAACAATGAGCAGTTCTTC. It encodes CASSEQAEAGGNNEQFF.